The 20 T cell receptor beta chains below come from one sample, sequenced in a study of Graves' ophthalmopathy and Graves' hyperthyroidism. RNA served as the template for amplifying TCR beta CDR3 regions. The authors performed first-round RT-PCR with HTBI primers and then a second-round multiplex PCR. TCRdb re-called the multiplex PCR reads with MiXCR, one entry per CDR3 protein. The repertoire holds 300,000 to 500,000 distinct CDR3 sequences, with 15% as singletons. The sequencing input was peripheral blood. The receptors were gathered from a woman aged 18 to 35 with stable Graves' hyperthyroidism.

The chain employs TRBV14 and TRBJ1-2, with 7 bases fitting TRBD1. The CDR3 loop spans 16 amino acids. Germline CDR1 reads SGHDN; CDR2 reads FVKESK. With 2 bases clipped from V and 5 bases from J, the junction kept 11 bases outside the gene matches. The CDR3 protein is CASSQRQGKGRYGYTF. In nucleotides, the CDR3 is TGTGCCAGCAGCCAAAGACAGGGCAAGGGTCGTTATGGCTACACCTTC. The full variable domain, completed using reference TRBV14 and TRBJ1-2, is EAGVTQFPSHSVIEKGQTVTLRCDPISGHDNLYWYRRVMGKEIKFLLHFVKESKQDESGMPNNRFLAERTGGTYSTLKVQPAELEDSGVYFCASSQRQGKGRYGYTFGSGTRLTVV.

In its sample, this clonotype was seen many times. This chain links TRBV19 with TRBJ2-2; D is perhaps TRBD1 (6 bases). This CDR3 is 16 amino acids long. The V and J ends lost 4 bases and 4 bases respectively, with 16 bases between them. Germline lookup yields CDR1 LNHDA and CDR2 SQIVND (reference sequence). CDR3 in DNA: TGTGCCAGTAGTAATTTGGACAGTCTGATCACCGGGGAGCTGTTTTTT. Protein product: CASSNLDSLITGELFF.

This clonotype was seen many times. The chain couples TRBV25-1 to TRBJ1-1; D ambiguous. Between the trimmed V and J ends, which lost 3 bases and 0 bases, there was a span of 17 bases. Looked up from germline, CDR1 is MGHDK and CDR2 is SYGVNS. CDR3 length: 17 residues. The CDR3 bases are TGTGCCAGCAGTGAGGGTCAAGGGATCCTCATGAACACTGAAGCTTTCTTT. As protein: CASSEGQGILMNTEAFF. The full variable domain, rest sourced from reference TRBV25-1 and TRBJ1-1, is EADIYQTPRYLVIGTGKKITLECSQTMGHDKMYWYQQDPGMELHLIHYSYGVNSTEKGDLSSESTVSRIRTEHFPLTLESARPSHTSQYLCASSEGQGILMNTEAFFGQGTRLTVV.

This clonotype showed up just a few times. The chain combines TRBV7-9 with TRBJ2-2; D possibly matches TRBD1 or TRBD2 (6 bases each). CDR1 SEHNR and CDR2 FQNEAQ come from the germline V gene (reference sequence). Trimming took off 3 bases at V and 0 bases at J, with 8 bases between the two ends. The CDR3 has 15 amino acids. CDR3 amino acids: CASSFGGPNTGELFF. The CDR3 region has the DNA TGTGCCAGCAGCTTTGGGGGGCCGAACACCGGGGAGCTGTTTTTT.

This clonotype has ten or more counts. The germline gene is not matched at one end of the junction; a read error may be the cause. As DNA, the CDR3 is TGTGCCAGCGCCAATATCTATAGCTACACCTTC. Translation: CASANIYSYTF. V usage is TRBV12-3 or TRBV12-4 and J usage is TRBJ1-2; no clear D. There are 11 residues in the CDR3.

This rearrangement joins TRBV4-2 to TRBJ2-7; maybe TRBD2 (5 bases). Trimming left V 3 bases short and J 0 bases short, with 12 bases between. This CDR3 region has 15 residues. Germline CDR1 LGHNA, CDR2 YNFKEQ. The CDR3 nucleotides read TGTGCCAGCAGCCAGTCTAGCCTCAGCTCCTACGAGCAGTACTTC. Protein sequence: CASSQSSLSSYEQYF.

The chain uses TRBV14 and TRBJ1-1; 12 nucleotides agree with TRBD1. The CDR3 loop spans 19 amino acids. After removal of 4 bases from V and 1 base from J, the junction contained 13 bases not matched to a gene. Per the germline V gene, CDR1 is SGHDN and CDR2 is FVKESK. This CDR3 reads CASSRRPPGTGGRNTEAFF. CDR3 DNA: TGTGCCAGCAGCCGACGCCCCCCCGGGACAGGGGGCCGGAACACTGAAGCTTTCTTT. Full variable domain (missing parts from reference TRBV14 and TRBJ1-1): EAGVTQFPSHSVIEKGQTVTLRCDPISGHDNLYWYRRVMGKEIKFLLHFVKESKQDESGMPNNRFLAERTGGTYSTLKVQPAELEDSGVYFCASSRRPPGTGGRNTEAFFGQGTRLTVV.

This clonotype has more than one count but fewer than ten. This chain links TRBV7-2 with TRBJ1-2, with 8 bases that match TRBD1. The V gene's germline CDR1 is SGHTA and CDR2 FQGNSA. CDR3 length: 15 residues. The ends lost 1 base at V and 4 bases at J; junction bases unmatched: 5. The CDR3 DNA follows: TGTGCCAGCAGCTTAGGGACAGGGTTAAGCTATGGCTACACCTTC. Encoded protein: CASSLGTGLSYGYTF.

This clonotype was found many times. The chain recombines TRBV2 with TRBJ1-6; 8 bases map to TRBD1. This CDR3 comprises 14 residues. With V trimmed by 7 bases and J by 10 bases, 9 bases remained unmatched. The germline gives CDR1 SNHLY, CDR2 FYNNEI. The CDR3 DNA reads TGTGCCAGCAAGGGGGCAGGGGGCTCCTCACCCCTCCACTTT. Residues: CASKGAGGSSPLHF.

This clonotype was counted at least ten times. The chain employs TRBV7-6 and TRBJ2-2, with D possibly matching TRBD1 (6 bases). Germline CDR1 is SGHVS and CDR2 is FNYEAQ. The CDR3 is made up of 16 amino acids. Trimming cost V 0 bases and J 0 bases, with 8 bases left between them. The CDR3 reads CASSLAAGANTGELFF. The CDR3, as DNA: TGTGCCAGCAGCTTAGCGGCAGGGGCGAACACCGGGGAGCTGTTTTTT.

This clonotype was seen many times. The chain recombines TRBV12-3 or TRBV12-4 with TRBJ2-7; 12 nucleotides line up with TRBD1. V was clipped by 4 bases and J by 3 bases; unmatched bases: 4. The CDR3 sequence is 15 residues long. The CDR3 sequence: CASSYGTGGLYEQYF. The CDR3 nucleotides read TGTGCCAGCAGTTATGGGACAGGGGGCCTCTACGAGCAGTACTTC.

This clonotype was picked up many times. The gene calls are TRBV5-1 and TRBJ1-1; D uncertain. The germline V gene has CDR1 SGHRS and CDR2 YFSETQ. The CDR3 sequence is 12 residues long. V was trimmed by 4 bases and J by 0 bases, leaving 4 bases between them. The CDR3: CASSTMNTEAFF. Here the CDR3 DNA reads TGCGCCAGCAGCACCATGAACACTGAAGCTTTCTTT. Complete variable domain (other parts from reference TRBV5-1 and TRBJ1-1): KAGVTQTPRYLIKTRGQQVTLSCSPISGHRSVSWYQQTPGQGLQFLFEYFSETQRNKGNFPGRFSGRQFSNSRSEMNVSTLELGDSALYLCASSTMNTEAFFGQGTRLTVV.

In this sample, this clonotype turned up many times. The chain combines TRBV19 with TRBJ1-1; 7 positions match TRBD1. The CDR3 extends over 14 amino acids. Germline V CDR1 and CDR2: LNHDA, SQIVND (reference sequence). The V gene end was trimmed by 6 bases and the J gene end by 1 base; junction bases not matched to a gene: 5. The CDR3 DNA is TGTGCCAGTAGGGACAGGTTCAGGAACACTGAAGCTTTCTTT. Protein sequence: CASRDRFRNTEAFF.

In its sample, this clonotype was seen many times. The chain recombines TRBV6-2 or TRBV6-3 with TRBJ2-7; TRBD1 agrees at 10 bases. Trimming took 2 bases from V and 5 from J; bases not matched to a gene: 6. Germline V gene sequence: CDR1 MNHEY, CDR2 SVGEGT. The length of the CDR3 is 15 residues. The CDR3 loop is CASSYLRQGADEQYF. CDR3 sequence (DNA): TGTGCCAGCAGTTACCTCAGACAGGGGGCGGACGAGCAGTACTTC.

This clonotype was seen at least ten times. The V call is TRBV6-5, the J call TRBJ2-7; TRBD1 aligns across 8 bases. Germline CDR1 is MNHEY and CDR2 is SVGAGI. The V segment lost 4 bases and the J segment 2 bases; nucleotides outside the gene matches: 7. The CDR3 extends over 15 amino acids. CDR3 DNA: TGTGCCAGCAGTTCCGACAGGGGTATCCCCTACGAGCAGTACTTC. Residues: CASSSDRGIPYEQYF.

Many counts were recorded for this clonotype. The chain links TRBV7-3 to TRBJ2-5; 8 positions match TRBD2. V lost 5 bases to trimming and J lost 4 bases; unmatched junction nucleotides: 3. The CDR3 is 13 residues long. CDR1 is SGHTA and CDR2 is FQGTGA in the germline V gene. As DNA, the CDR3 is TGTGCCAGCAGCAACGCGGGGGGAGAGACCCAGTACTTC. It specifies CASSNAGGETQYF.

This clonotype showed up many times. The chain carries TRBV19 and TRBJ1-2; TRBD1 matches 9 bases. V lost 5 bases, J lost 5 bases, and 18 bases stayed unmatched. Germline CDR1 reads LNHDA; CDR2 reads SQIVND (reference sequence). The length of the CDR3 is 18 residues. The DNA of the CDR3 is TGTGCCAGTAGTGTAACAGGGGGCCCATCAGCGCACAGATATGGCTACACCTTC. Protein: CASSVTGGPSAHRYGYTF.

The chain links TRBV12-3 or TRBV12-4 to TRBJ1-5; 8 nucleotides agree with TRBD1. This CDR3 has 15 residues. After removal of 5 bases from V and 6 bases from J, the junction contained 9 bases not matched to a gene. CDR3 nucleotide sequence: TGTGCCAGCAGTCTCCGCCAGGGGGCTGCTCAGCCCCAGCATTTT. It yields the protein CASSLRQGAAQPQHF.

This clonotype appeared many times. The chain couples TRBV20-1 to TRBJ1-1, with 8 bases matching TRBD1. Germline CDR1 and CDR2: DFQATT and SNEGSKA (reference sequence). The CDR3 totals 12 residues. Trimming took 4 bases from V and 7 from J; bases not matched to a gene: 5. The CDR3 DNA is TGCAGTGCTACAGGACAGGGCGATGAAGCTTTCTTT. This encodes CSATGQGDEAFF.

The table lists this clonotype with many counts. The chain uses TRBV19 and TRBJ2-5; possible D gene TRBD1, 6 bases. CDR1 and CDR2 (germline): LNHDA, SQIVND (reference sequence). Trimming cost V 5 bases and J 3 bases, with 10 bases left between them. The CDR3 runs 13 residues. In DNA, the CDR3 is TGTGCCAGTAGTGAACAGGGAAAAGAGACCCAGTACTTC. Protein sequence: CASSEQGKETQYF.